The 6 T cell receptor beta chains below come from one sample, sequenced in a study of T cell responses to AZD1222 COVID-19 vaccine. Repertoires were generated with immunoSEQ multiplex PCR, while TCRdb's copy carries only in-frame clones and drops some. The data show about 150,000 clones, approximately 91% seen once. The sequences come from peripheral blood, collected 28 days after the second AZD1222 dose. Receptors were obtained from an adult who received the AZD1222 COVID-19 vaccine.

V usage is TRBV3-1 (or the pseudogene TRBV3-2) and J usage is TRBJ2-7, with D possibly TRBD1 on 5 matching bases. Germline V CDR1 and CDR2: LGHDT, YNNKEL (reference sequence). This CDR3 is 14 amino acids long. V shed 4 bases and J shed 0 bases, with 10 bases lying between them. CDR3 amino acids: CASSRAQGSYEQYF. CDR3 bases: TGTGCCAGCAGCCGAGCCCAGGGCTCCTACGAGCAGTACTTC.

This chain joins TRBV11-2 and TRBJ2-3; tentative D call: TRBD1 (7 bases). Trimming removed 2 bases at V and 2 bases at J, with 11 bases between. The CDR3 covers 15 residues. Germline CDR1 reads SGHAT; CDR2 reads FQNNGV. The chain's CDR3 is CASSLYRGLTDTQYF. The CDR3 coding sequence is TGTGCCAGCAGCTTATACAGGGGACTCACAGATACGCAGTATTTT. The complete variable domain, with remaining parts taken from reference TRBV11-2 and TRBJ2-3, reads EAGVAQSPRYKIIEKRQSVAFWCNPISGHATLYWYQQILGQGPKLLIQFQNNGVVDDSQLPKDRFSAERLKGVDSTLKIQPAKLEDSAVYLCASSLYRGLTDTQYFGPGTRLTVL.

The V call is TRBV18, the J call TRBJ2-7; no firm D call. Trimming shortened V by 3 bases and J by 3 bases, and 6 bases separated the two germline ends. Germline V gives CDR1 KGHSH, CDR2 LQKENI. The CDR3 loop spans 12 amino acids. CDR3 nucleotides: TGTGCCAGCTCACCGGGTAGCTACGAGCAGTACTTC. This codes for CASSPGSYEQYF.

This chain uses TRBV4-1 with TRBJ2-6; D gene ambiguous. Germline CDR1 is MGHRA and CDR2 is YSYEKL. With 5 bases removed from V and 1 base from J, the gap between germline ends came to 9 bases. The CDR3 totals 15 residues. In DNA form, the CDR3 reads TGCGCCAGCAGCGAGTCTGGGTCTGGGGCCAACGTCCTGACTTTC. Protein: CASSESGSGANVLTF.

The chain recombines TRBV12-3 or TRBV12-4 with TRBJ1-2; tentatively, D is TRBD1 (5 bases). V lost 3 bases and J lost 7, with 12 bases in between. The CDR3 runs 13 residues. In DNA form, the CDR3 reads TGTGCCAGCAGTTTTGGGCAGGGCGGTGGCTACACCTTC. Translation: CASSFGQGGGYTF.

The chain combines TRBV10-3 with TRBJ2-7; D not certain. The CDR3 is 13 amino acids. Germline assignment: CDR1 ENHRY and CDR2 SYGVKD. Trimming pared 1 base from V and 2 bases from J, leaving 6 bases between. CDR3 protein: CAISELHTYEQYF. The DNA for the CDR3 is TGTGCCATCAGTGAGTTACACACCTACGAGCAGTACTTC.